A selection of T cell receptor beta chains follows, all from one sample in a study of technical replicates of blood from four donors. Assay used: immunoSEQ multiplex PCR; TCRdb lists only in-frame clones, some missing. Of about 83,000 clones listed, 90% to 95% are singletons. Sequenced input: T cells isolated from PBMCs. These receptors were collected from a human donor in good health. Both conserved end residues are part of each CDR3. Each record gives: J gene, V gene, D gene, CDR3 protein. A D gene is named only where the DNA matches it firmly.

j_gene: TRBJ2-5; v_gene: TRBV5-1; d_gene: .; CDR3aa: CASSLLQETQYF
j_gene: TRBJ2-5; v_gene: TRBV29-1; d_gene: TRBD2; CDR3aa: CSVEDGRVGYQETQYF
j_gene: TRBJ2-7; v_gene: TRBV6-5; d_gene: .; CDR3aa: CASSYSRQALYEQYF
j_gene: TRBJ2-7; v_gene: TRBV2; d_gene: TRBD1; CDR3aa: CASKWLSGQGVSAQYF
j_gene: TRBJ1-3; v_gene: TRBV4-2; d_gene: TRBD1; CDR3aa: CASSQPGRGPGLVGNTIYF
j_gene: TRBJ2-7; v_gene: TRBV29-1; d_gene: .; CDR3aa: CSVIVGVGYEQYF
j_gene: TRBJ2-7; v_gene: TRBV6-5; d_gene: .; CDR3aa: CASRPESGAYEQYF
j_gene: TRBJ1-1; v_gene: TRBV13; d_gene: .; CDR3aa: CASSLFGENTEAFF
j_gene: TRBJ2-2; v_gene: TRBV25-1; d_gene: TRBD2; CDR3aa: CASSESKYGRARGELFF
j_gene: TRBJ1-4; v_gene: TRBV6-1; d_gene: TRBD1; CDR3aa: CASRGRDRANEKLFF
j_gene: TRBJ2-7; v_gene: TRBV5-4; d_gene: .; CDR3aa: CASSEIDRTTYEQYF
j_gene: TRBJ1-1; v_gene: TRBV19; d_gene: .; CDR3aa: CASSMDPGDTEAFF
j_gene: TRBJ2-3; v_gene: TRBV13; d_gene: TRBD1; CDR3aa: CASSPRGQGSDTQYF
j_gene: TRBJ2-5; v_gene: TRBV6-1; d_gene: .; CDR3aa: CASSELGGTGQETQYF
j_gene: TRBJ1-6; v_gene: TRBV6-5; d_gene: TRBD1; CDR3aa: CASRQGNSPLHF
j_gene: TRBJ1-2; v_gene: TRBV6-5; d_gene: TRBD1; CDR3aa: CASSYYTGDGYTF
j_gene: TRBJ1-2; v_gene: TRBV6-5; d_gene: .; CDR3aa: CASSYPGIAGYTF
j_gene: TRBJ2-1; v_gene: TRBV2; d_gene: .; CDR3aa: CASSVLGNAYNEQFF
j_gene: TRBJ1-2; v_gene: TRBV19; d_gene: TRBD1; CDR3aa: CASSIGGQGVNGYTF
j_gene: TRBJ1-2; v_gene: TRBV23-1; d_gene: .; CDR3aa: CASSHFEDNLHYGYTF
j_gene: TRBJ1-1; v_gene: TRBV6-5; d_gene: TRBD1; CDR3aa: CASSYGPQGGAFF
j_gene: TRBJ2-3; v_gene: TRBV9; d_gene: TRBD2; CDR3aa: CASSDRIAGGPDTQYF
j_gene: TRBJ1-2; v_gene: TRBV28; d_gene: .; CDR3aa: CASSSRDYGYTF
j_gene: TRBJ1-2; v_gene: TRBV19; d_gene: .; CDR3aa: CASSTTDSSNYGYTF
j_gene: TRBJ2-7; v_gene: TRBV5-5; d_gene: TRBD1; CDR3aa: CASTTGGPYEQYF
j_gene: TRBJ2-1; v_gene: TRBV5-1; d_gene: .; CDR3aa: CASSMRQARSNEQFF
j_gene: TRBJ2-7; v_gene: TRBV27; d_gene: TRBD1; CDR3aa: CASSLGDRSVYEQYF
j_gene: TRBJ2-3; v_gene: TRBV29-1; d_gene: .; CDR3aa: CSVAWRSLTDTQYF
j_gene: TRBJ1-1; v_gene: TRBV10-3; d_gene: TRBD1; CDR3aa: CAISDRGKALNTEAFF
j_gene: TRBJ2-5; v_gene: TRBV6-5; d_gene: .; CDR3aa: CASSWGGGETQYF
j_gene: TRBJ2-3; v_gene: TRBV18; d_gene: TRBD2; CDR3aa: CASSNTITSGADTQYF
j_gene: TRBJ2-7; v_gene: TRBV6-1; d_gene: TRBD2; CDR3aa: CASIRSGGLTYEQYF
j_gene: TRBJ1-5; v_gene: TRBV5-6; d_gene: TRBD1; CDR3aa: CASSAGQASSPQHF
j_gene: TRBJ2-5; v_gene: TRBV14; d_gene: .; CDR3aa: CASSQVGVQTQYF
j_gene: TRBJ2-6; v_gene: TRBV29-1; d_gene: TRBD2; CDR3aa: CSVEVAGGFSGANVLTF
j_gene: TRBJ2-7; v_gene: TRBV27; d_gene: TRBD1; CDR3aa: CASSYGQVSYEQYF
j_gene: TRBJ2-3; v_gene: TRBV5-1; d_gene: TRBD2; CDR3aa: CASSLGAGDTDTQYF
j_gene: TRBJ2-5; v_gene: TRBV11-2; d_gene: .; CDR3aa: CASSLERVETQYF
j_gene: TRBJ1-1; v_gene: TRBV6-1; d_gene: .; CDR3aa: CASIRILDTEAFF
j_gene: TRBJ1-3; v_gene: TRBV7-9; d_gene: .; CDR3aa: CASSLAAGIGNTIYF
j_gene: TRBJ1-6; v_gene: TRBV27; d_gene: .; CDR3aa: CASSLEGSSYNSPLHF
j_gene: TRBJ2-3; v_gene: TRBV6-6; d_gene: TRBD1; CDR3aa: CASSRDRAEADTQYF
j_gene: TRBJ2-3; v_gene: TRBV11-2; d_gene: .; CDR3aa: CASSSPEPQYF
j_gene: TRBJ1-5; v_gene: TRBV27; d_gene: .; CDR3aa: CASSLFQNNQPQHF
j_gene: TRBJ2-7; v_gene: TRBV15; d_gene: TRBD1; CDR3aa: CATSLGRDRGYEQYF
j_gene: TRBJ1-1; v_gene: TRBV5-1; d_gene: TRBD1; CDR3aa: CASSRVIIWDRGSRAFF
j_gene: TRBJ2-7; v_gene: TRBV11-3; d_gene: .; CDR3aa: CASSLVGSSGEQYF
j_gene: TRBJ2-1; v_gene: TRBV9; d_gene: TRBD1; CDR3aa: CASSAGQGAYNEQFF
j_gene: TRBJ2-7; v_gene: TRBV29-1; d_gene: TRBD2; CDR3aa: CSVGRLAGYEQYF
j_gene: TRBJ1-5; v_gene: TRBV7-9; d_gene: TRBD1; CDR3aa: CASSPTGDSPYSNQHF
j_gene: TRBJ2-1; v_gene: TRBV7-9; d_gene: .; CDR3aa: CASLSSVKQFF